The entry that follows covers one T cell receptor beta chain sequence. Its antigen remains unknown. Profiled with immunoSEQ multiplex PCR; TCRdb holds only in-frame clones, not every one. The sample lists 100,000 to 150,000 clones, roughly 93% seen once, with approximately 1.5% in the top ten. The data were taken from a study of T cell responses to AZD1222 COVID-19 vaccine. Study findings and constraints: Just a handful of people given AZD1222 tested seropositive at baseline. The study found vaccine-associated CD4 TCRs spanning spike, dominant at 160-218 and 743-854. Most donors were white British, females outnumbered males, and clonal diversity was possibly underestimated.

Specimen: peripheral blood, collected on day 0 of AZD1222 vaccination. The clonotype originates from an adult in good health.

This CDR3 reads CASSQGVVSTDTQYF. The CDR3, as DNA: TGCGCCAGCAGCCAAGGGGTGGTTAGCACAGATACGCAGTATTTT. The genes are TRBV4-1 and TRBJ2-3, with unresolved D. Germline V lookup: CDR1 MGHRA, CDR2 YSYEKL. The CDR3 is made up of 15 amino acids. Trimming removed 1 base from V and 0 bases from J, with 8 bases in between.